These T cell receptor beta chains were read from a single sample in a study of blood T cells in healthy people across ages. TCRdb processed the 5' RACE reads anew with MiXCR; each CDR3 protein has one entry. The sample shows about 770,000 distinct CDR3 sequences, roughly 44% of them seen only once. Sequencing input: blood. The receptors were sampled from a man in his sixties in good health. Both conserved end residues are part of each CDR3. The D gene is left open where the match is weak. Only part of the rows carry a size: once, few, many, or a class if the clone is expanded.

d_call clone_size j_call v_call cdr3_aa cdr3_nt
TRBD1 few TRBJ2-5 TRBV12-3/TRBV12-4 CASSSFGQASGTQYF TGTGCCAGCAGTTCCTTCGGACAGGCCTCAGGGACCCAGTACTTC
. few TRBJ1-2 TRBV7-9 CASSPSDRTANYGYTF TGTGCCAGCAGCCCTTCTGACAGGACAGCTAACTATGGCTACACCTTC
. . TRBJ1-1 TRBV2 CASRGYGQPEGMNTEAFF TGTGCCAGCAGGGGGTACGGACAACCTGAAGGTATGAACACTGAAGCTTTCTTT
TRBD1 few TRBJ1-6 TRBV2 CASSLRQGLNSPLHF TGTGCCAGCAGTCTCAGACAGGGACTAAATTCACCCCTCCACTTT
. few TRBJ2-7 TRBV7-9 CASSTGLQSSYEQYF TGTGCCAGCAGCACGGGACTTCAGAGCTCCTACGAGCAGTACTTC
TRBD1 . TRBJ2-1 TRBV24-1 CATSDSGQNNEQFF TGTGCCACCAGTGATTCGGGACAGAACAATGAGCAGTTCTTC
. many TRBJ2-7 TRBV27 CASSPGEFYEQYF TGTGCCAGCTCCCCAGGGGAGTTCTACGAGCAGTACTTC
. . TRBJ1-4 TRBV11-3 CASNLTGSNEKLFF TGTGCCAGCAACTTAACGGGCTCTAATGAAAAACTGTTTTTT
. . TRBJ2-7 TRBV6-2/TRBV6-3 CASSYLPYEQYF TGTGCCAGCAGCTATCTTCCCTACGAGCAGTACTTC
. few TRBJ2-5 TRBV15 CATSSPPSGETQYF TGTGCCACCAGCAGTCCGCCGTCCGGGGAGACCCAGTACTTC
TRBD2 . TRBJ2-3 TRBV7-9 CASTPGGSTDTQYF TGTGCCAGCACCCCGGGGGGGAGCACAGATACGCAGTATTTT
. . TRBJ1-2 TRBV4-3 CASSQKAFQYTSLANYGYTF TGCGCCAGCAGCCAGAAAGCTTTTCAGTACACTTCTCTTGCTAACTATGGCTACACCTTC
TRBD1 . TRBJ2-7 TRBV12-3/TRBV12-4 CASSPGTGKFSEQYF TGTGCCAGCAGTCCCGGGACAGGAAAATTTAGCGAGCAGTACTTC
TRBD2 . TRBJ2-5 TRBV20-1 CSASRLAGGETQYF TGCAGTGCTAGCCGGCTAGCGGGGGGGGAGACCCAGTACTTC
TRBD1 . TRBJ1-6 TRBV10-3 CAIGNEKDRGNNSPLHF TGTGCCATCGGGAACGAAAAAGACAGGGGGAACAATTCACCCCTCCACTTT
TRBD1 . TRBJ2-1 TRBV5-1 CASSRQGQDNEQFF TGCGCCAGCAGCCGCCAGGGACAGGACAATGAGCAGTTCTTC
. . TRBJ2-5 TRBV10-3 CAIRDGLETQYF TGTGCCATCAGGGATGGATTGGAGACCCAGTACTTC
. many TRBJ2-3 TRBV7-9 CASSLADLARVHTQYF TGTGCCAGCAGCTTAGCGGACTTGGCCCGCGTGCATACGCAGTATTTT
TRBD1 . TRBJ2-7 TRBV18 CASSPDRAHEQYF TGTGCCAGCTCGCCCGACAGGGCCCACGAGCAGTACTTC
TRBD1 . TRBJ2-7 TRBV6-5 CASSWMGQRSYEQYF TGTGCCAGCAGTTGGATGGGACAGAGATCCTACGAGCAGTACTTC
. few TRBJ1-4 TRBV4-3 CASSQEDRADEKLFF TGCGCCAGCAGCCAAGAAGATAGGGCTGATGAAAAACTGTTTTTT
. many TRBJ2-1 TRBV7-2 CASSLASVNEQFF TGTGCCAGCAGCTTAGCTAGCGTCAATGAGCAGTTCTTC
TRBD1 . TRBJ1-1 TRBV7-9 CASSLSLDRDTEAFF TGTGCCAGCAGCTTAAGTTTGGACAGGGACACTGAAGCTTTCTTT
TRBD1 . TRBJ2-1 TRBV20-1 CSASKTGLYNEQFF TGCAGTGCTTCTAAGACAGGGCTTTACAATGAGCAGTTCTTC
TRBD1 . TRBJ1-1 TRBV10-3 CAISELDRMNTEAFF TGTGCCATCAGTGAGCTGGACAGGATGAACACTGAAGCTTTCTTT
TRBD2 few TRBJ2-5 TRBV3-1 CASSLGLAGKLGETQYF TGTGCCAGCAGCCTGGGACTAGCGGGGAAGCTGGGCGAGACCCAGTACTTC
. few TRBJ2-3 TRBV24-1 CATSDLSRGSDTQYF TGTGCCACCAGTGATTTGAGTAGAGGGTCAGATACGCAGTATTTT
. few TRBJ2-7 TRBV10-3 CAISENLAYEQYF TGTGCCATCAGTGAGAACCTTGCCTACGAGCAGTACTTC
. . TRBJ1-2 TRBV12-5 CASGPGYYGYTF TGTGCTAGTGGTCCCGGTTACTATGGCTACACCTTC
TRBD1 . TRBJ1-2 TRBV6-5 CASSYGQGFGYTF TGTGCCAGCAGTTACGGACAGGGGTTTGGCTACACCTTC
. . TRBJ2-7 TRBV25-1 CASSAESEQYF TGTGCCAGCAGTGCCGAGAGCGAGCAGTACTTC
. . TRBJ1-1 TRBV7-9 CASSLFANTEAFF TGTGCCAGCAGCTTATTTGCGAACACTGAAGCTTTCTTT
TRBD1 few TRBJ2-7 TRBV20-1 CSAVGTVYEQYF TGCAGTGCCGTCGGGACAGTCTACGAGCAGTACTTC
. once TRBJ1-2 TRBV7-2 CASSPFGTGNYGFTF .
. many TRBJ2-7 TRBV6-6 CASSSLPQGATAYEQYF TGTGCCAGCAGTTCCCTTCCTCAGGGAGCCACTGCCTACGAGCAGTACTTC
. . TRBJ2-5 TRBV6-5 CASSPNWVQETQYF TGTGCCAGCAGTCCTAACTGGGTCCAAGAGACCCAGTACTTC
. few TRBJ2-7 TRBV7-2 CASSLNAGGGGSYEQYF TGTGCCAGCAGCTTAAATGCAGGGGGGGGCGGTTCCTACGAGCAGTACTTC
TRBD1 . TRBJ2-6 TRBV5-1 CASSLTGTGTGANVLTF TGCGCCAGCAGCTTGACCGGGACAGGGACTGGGGCCAACGTCCTGACTTTC
TRBD1 . TRBJ2-1 TRBV11-2 CASSLGGQGAKGYNEQFF TGTGCCAGCAGCTTAGGGGGACAGGGGGCTAAAGGGTACAATGAGCAGTTCTTC
TRBD2 . TRBJ2-5 TRBV7-7 CASSTRAGGQETQYF TGTGCCAGCAGCACTCGAGCGGGAGGGCAAGAGACCCAGTACTTC
. . TRBJ2-3 TRBV20-1 CSSPGTGTDTQYF TGCAGTTCCCCCGGGACCGGCACAGATACGCAGTATTTT